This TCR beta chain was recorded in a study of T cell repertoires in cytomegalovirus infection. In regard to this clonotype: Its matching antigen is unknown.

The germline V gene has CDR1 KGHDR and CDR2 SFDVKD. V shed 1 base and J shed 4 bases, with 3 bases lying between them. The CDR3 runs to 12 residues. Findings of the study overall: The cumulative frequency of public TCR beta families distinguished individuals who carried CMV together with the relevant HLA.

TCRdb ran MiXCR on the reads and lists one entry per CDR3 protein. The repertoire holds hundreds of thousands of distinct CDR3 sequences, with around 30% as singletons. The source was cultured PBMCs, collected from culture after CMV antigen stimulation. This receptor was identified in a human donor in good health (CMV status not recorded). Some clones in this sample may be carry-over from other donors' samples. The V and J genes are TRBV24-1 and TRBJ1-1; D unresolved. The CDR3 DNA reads TGTGCCACCAGTGATTTTGGCACTGAAGCTTTCTTT. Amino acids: CATSDFGTEAFF.